This entry lists 21 T cell receptor beta chains sequenced from one sample in a study of Graves' ophthalmopathy and Graves' hyperthyroidism (dated by TCRdb to 2016 to 2019). The sequencer listed for this sample is Illumina HiSeq 2000. For repertoire sequencing, TCR beta CDR3 regions were amplified from RNA transcripts. A first-round RT-PCR used HTBI primers with the Qiagen OneStep RT-PCR kit, followed by a second-round multiplex PCR, size selection and purification. TCRdb trimmed the raw reads at Q25, called clones with MiXCR and kept productive beta chains. Rows with a matching CDR3 protein are joined into one entry that keeps the most common DNA and genes. The sample table records over a million distinct CDR3 sequences; 36% of these occur just once. Jointly, the top ten make up roughly 10% of the sample. Source material: peripheral blood or thyroid tissue (not recorded which). The receptors originated from an adult man with Graves' hyperthyroidism.

V usage is TRBV10-3 and J usage is TRBJ2-5, with 7 bases that match TRBD1. In germline, CDR1 is ENHRY, CDR2 SYGVKD. The length of the CDR3 is 13 residues. J was trimmed by 8 bases and V by 2 bases; bases with no gene match: 5. The CDR3 DNA is TGTGCCATCAGTGAGACAGGGGTGGACACCCAGTACTTC. It codes for CAISETGVDTQYF.

This clonotype was seen at least ten times. The rearrangement uses TRBV10-2 and TRBJ1-1; 10 nucleotides align to TRBD1. This CDR3 spans 15 amino acids. The J segment lost 4 bases and the V segment lost 7 bases, leaving 9 bases of the junction unmatched. Germline loops: CDR1 WSHSY, CDR2 SAAADI. The CDR3 loop reads CASMWDRGLSTEAFF. As DNA, the CDR3 is TGCGCCAGCATGTGGGACAGGGGTCTGAGCACTGAAGCTTTCTTT.

This clonotype was seen more than once but under ten times. Here the CDR3 DNA reads TGTGCCTCGGTCCGAAGTCCAGGACTAGCGAACACCGGGGAGCTGTTTTTT. Amino acid sequence: CASVRSPGLANTGELFF. The chain recombines TRBV19 with TRBJ2-2; 7 bases match TRBD2. The V gene's germline CDR1 is LNHDA and CDR2 SQIVND (reference sequence). This CDR3 spans 17 amino acids. Trimming cost V 11 bases and J 0 bases; bases outside gene matches: 15.

The table lists this clonotype with a few counts. The chain recombines TRBV27 with TRBJ1-2; D remains ambiguous. Trimming took off 0 bases at V and 8 bases at J, with 13 bases between the two ends. Per germline, CDR1 MNHEY and CDR2 SMNVEV (reference sequence). This CDR3 region has 14 residues. This chain's CDR3 is CASSLSVPPVGYTF. CDR3 bases: TGTGCCAGCAGTTTATCCGTCCCTCCCGTCGGCTACACCTTC.

This clonotype came up once. This chain uses TRBV5-1 with TRBJ2-5; the D gene is possibly TRBD1 (6 bases). Deletions cut 4 bases from V and 10 bases from J, with 20 bases between. The CDR3 loop spans 14 amino acids. CDR1 and CDR2 (germline): SGHRS, YFSETQ. CDR3: CASSQVTGSYDQYF. CDR3 DNA: TGCGCCAGCAGCCAAGTGACAGGCTCCTACGACCAGTACTTC.

Comment on this clonotype: Because it lacks the conserved phenylalanine or tryptophan at the end, this CDR3 is likely a read error. The V gene is TRBV5-1, the J gene TRBJ1-1; 7 bases line up with TRBD1. Trimming removed 5 bases from V and 0 bases from J; junction bases left unmatched: 1. CDR1 and CDR2 (germline): SGHRS, YFSETQ. There are 13 residues in the CDR3. The CDR3 DNA is TGCGCCAGCAGTAGGGGGCTGAACACTGAAGCTTTCCTT. This encodes CASSRGLNTEAFL.

This clonotype was seen at least ten times. The V gene is TRBV7-2, the J gene TRBJ2-7, with D unclear. Trimming removed 1 base at V and 3 bases at J, with 7 bases between. The germline CDR1 and CDR2 sequences are SGHTA and FQGNSA. The CDR3 runs to 13 residues. This chain's CDR3 is CASSLDPNYEQYF. The CDR3 DNA sequence: TGTGCCAGCAGCTTAGACCCAAACTACGAGCAGTACTTC.

This clonotype was counted ten times or more. The J gene is TRBJ1-6, the V gene TRBV6-5, with TRBD1 as a possible D gene (5 bases). This CDR3 spans 14 amino acids. The germline V gene encodes CDR1 MNHEY and CDR2 SVGAGI. Trimming shortened V by 5 bases and J by 5 bases, and 10 bases separated the two germline ends. This chain's CDR3 is CASSPGRNNSPLHF. The CDR3 DNA is TGTGCCAGCAGTCCGGGACGGAATAATTCACCCCTCCACTTT.

This chain connects TRBV7-9 to TRBJ2-7; D unresolved. With 2 bases removed from V and 2 bases from J, the gap between germline ends came to 10 bases. The CDR3 extends over 14 amino acids. CDR1 and CDR2 from the germline V gene are SEHNR and FQNEAQ (reference sequence). The DNA for the CDR3 is TGTGCCAGCAGCTTACAGGTTGCGGCCTACGAGCAGTACTTC. Translation gives CASSLQVAAYEQYF.

This clonotype was observed at least ten times. The genes are TRBV24-1 and TRBJ2-7, with D maybe TRBD1 (5 bases). Germline CDR1 reads KGHDR; CDR2 reads SFDVKD. The ends were cut back, 2 bases at V and 4 bases at J, with 20 bases in the middle. The CDR3 has 17 residues. CDR3 region: CATSDSKGQGQVYEQYF. The CDR3 DNA sequence: TGTGCCACCAGTGATTCCAAGGGTCAGGGCCAGGTTTACGAGCAGTACTTC.

This sequence joins TRBV28 and TRBJ1-6; D is ambiguous. With 3 bases removed from V and 16 bases from J, the gap between germline ends came to 10 bases. This CDR3 is built from 11 residues. Germline CDR1 is MDHEN and CDR2 is SYDVKM. CDR3 DNA: TGTGCCAGCAGTTTTACGGATTTGCTCCACTTT. It encodes CASSFTDLLHF.

CDR3 nucleotides: TGCGCCAGCAGCTTGGGGACAGCAGATGGCTACACCTTC. Residues: CASSLGTADGYTF. The chain is built from TRBV5-1 and TRBJ1-2, with D perhaps TRBD1 (6 bases). Germline CDR1 and CDR2: SGHRS and YFSETQ. The V gene lost 0 bases and the J gene lost 6 bases, with 9 bases spanning the gap. This CDR3 spans 13 amino acids. The full variable domain, with the rest looked up from reference TRBV5-1 and TRBJ1-2, is KAGVTQTPRYLIKTRGQQVTLSCSPISGHRSVSWYQQTPGQGLQFLFEYFSETQRNKGNFPGRFSGRQFSNSRSEMNVSTLELGDSALYLCASSLGTADGYTFGSGTRLTVV.

This clonotype was counted ten times or more. The chain couples TRBV7-9 to TRBJ1-1, with TRBD1 as a possible D gene (5 bases). CDR3 length equals 13 residues. Trimming removed 6 bases from V and 4 bases from J, with 12 bases in between. The germline V gene encodes CDR1 SEHNR and CDR2 FQNEAQ (reference sequence). The CDR3, as DNA: TGTGCCAGCAGGGACTGGGGGGGCACTGAAGCTTTCTTT. Amino acid sequence: CASRDWGGTEAFF.

This clonotype was counted at least ten times. The rearrangement uses TRBV19 and TRBJ1-1, with no clear D. CDR3 length: 14 amino acids. Trimming removed 3 bases from V and 1 base from J, with 9 bases in between. From germline, CDR1 is LNHDA and CDR2 SQIVND (reference sequence). The CDR3 DNA follows: TGTGCCAGTAGTATGGGGTTGGAGAACACTGAAGCTTTCTTT. It is translated as CASSMGLENTEAFF.

There are a few counts of this clonotype. The chain joins TRBV6-2 or TRBV6-3 to TRBJ1-1, with 8 bases fitting TRBD1. Germline assignment: CDR1 MNHEY and CDR2 SVGEGT. V dropped 7 bases and J dropped 0; count of bases not matched to a gene: 7. CDR3 length: 15 residues. The CDR3 loop is CASTRQDRVNTEAFF. The CDR3 bases are TGTGCCAGCACGAGACAGGACAGGGTGAACACTGAAGCTTTCTTT.

This clonotype has a handful of counts. The V gene is TRBV6-5, the J gene TRBJ1-5, with a tentative D call TRBD1 (5 bases). Trimming removed 5 bases from V and 14 bases from J, with 19 bases in between. This CDR3 contains 13 residues. The germline CDR1 and CDR2 sequences are MNHEY and SVGAGI. CDR3 loop: CASSTEDTTYEHF. As DNA, the CDR3 is TGTGCCAGCAGTACCGAGGACACGACCTACGAGCATTTT.

The genes are TRBV19 and TRBJ1-5; D remains unclear. Germline CDR1 and CDR2: LNHDA and SQIVND (reference sequence). V shed 9 bases and J shed 0 bases, with 21 bases lying between them. The length of the CDR3 is 17 residues. The CDR3 here is CASSYSKGIDSNQPQHF. DNA for the CDR3: TGTGCCAGCAGTTACTCGAAGGGCATTGATAGCAATCAGCCCCAGCATTTT. Looking up the rest from reference TRBV19 and TRBJ1-5 gives the full variable domain: DGGITQSPKYLFRKEGQNVTLSCEQNLNHDAMYWYRQDPGQGLRLIYYSQIVNDFQKGDIAEGYSVSREKKESFPLTVTSAQKNPTAFYLCASSYSKGIDSNQPQHFGDGTRLSIL.

The table lists this clonotype with many counts. V is TRBV7-8 and J is TRBJ2-7; 12 bases are shared with TRBD2. CDR3 size: 15 residues. Germline-derived CDR1 and CDR2 are SGHVS and FQNEAQ. With V trimmed by 7 bases and J by 3 bases, 7 bases remained unmatched. For the CDR3, the DNA is TGTGCCAGCACCTCACTAGCGGGAGGTAGCTACGAGCAGTACTTC. Its translation is CASTSLAGGSYEQYF.

This clonotype was picked up a small number of times. The V and J genes are TRBV4-2 and TRBJ2-5, with D possibly being TRBD1 or TRBD2 (7 bases each). The CDR3 runs 16 residues. The germline V gene has CDR1 LGHNA and CDR2 YNFKEQ. V lost 0 bases to trimming and J lost 5 bases, with 16 bases between them. CDR3 protein: CASSQDIGQGGETQYF. The CDR3 DNA reads TGTGCCAGCAGCCAAGATATTGGGCAGGGGGGGGAGACCCAGTACTTC.

Only a few counts were recorded for this clonotype. This chain joins TRBV6-2 or TRBV6-3 and TRBJ1-4; maybe TRBD1 (6 bases). This CDR3 is built from 15 residues. Germline V lookup: CDR1 MNHEY, CDR2 SVGEGT. Between the trimmed V and J ends, which lost 4 bases and 5 bases, there was a span of 14 bases. CDR3 sequence (DNA): TGTGCCAGCAGTTTAGACAGGAGGAGGAATGAAAAACTGTTTTTT. This codes for CASSLDRRRNEKLFF.

This chain joins TRBV6-5 and TRBJ2-6, with 11 bases aligning to TRBD1. V trimming: 6 bases; J trimming: 1 base; junction bases outside the gene matches: 8. Germline values: CDR1 MNHEY, CDR2 SVGAGI. The CDR3 extends over 18 amino acids. DNA for the CDR3: TGTGCCAGCAGCTTCCGGGACAGGGGGGCATCTGGGGCCAACGTCCTGACTTTC. The encoded protein is CASSFRDRGASGANVLTF.